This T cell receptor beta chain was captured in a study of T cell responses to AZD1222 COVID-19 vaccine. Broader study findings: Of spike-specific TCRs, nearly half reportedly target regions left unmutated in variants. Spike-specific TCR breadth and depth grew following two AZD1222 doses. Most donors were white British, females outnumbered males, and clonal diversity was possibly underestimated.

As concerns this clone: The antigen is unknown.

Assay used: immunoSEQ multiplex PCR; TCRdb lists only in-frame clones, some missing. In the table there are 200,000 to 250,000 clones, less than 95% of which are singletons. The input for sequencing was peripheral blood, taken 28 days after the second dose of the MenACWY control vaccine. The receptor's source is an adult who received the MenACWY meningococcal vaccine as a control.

CDR3 protein: CASSQVPSNSDTQYF. The CDR3 DNA reads as TGCGCCAGCAGCCAAGTGCCTAGCAACTCAGATACGCAGTATTTT. The chain joins TRBV4-1 to TRBJ2-3, with D perhaps TRBD2 (5 bases). Germline values: CDR1 MGHRA, CDR2 YSYEKL. This CDR3 has 15 residues. V dropped 1 base and J dropped 4 bases, with 12 bases sitting between them.